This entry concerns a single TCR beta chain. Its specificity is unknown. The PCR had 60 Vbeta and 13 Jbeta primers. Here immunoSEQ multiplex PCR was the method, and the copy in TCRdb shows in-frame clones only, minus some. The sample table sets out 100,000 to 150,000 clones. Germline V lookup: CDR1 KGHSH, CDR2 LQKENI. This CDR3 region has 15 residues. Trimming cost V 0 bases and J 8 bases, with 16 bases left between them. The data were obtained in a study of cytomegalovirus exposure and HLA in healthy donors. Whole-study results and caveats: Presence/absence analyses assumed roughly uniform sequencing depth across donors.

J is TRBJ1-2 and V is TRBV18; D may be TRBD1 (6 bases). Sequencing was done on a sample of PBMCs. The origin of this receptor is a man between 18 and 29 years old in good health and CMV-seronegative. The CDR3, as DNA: TGTGCCAGCTCACCACCGGCAGGGAGGGGGTCAGGCTACACCTTC. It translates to CASSPPAGRGSGYTF.